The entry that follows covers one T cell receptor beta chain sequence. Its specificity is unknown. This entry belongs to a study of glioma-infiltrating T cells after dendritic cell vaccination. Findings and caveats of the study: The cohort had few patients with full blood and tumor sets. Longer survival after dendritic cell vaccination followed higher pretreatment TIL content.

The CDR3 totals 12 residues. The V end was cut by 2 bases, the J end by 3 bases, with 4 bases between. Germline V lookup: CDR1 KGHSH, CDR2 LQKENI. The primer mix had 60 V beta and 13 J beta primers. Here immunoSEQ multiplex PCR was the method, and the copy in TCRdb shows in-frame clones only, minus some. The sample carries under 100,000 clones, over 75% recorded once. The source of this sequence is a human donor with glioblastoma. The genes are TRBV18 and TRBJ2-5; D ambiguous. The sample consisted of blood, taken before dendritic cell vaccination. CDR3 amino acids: CASSPSEETQYF. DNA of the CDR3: TGTGCCAGCTCACCATCGGAAGAGACCCAGTACTTC.